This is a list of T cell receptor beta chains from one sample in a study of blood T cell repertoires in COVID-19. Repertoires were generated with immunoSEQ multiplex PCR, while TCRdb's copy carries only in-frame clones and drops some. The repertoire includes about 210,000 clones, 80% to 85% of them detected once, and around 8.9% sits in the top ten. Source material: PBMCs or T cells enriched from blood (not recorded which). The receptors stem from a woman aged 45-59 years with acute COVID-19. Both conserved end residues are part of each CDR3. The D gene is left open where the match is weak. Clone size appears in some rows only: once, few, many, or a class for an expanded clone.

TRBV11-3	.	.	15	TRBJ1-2	TGTGCCAGCTTTCTCCGTGGACAAGCGTTCTATGGCTACACCTTC	CASFLRGQAFYGYTF
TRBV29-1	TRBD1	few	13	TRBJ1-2	TGCAGCGTCACAGGGGGAGCTAACTATGGCTACACCTTC	CSVTGGANYGYTF
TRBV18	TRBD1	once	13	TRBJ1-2	TGTGCCAGCTCAGCAGGACAGGGGGACGGCTACACCTTC	CASSAGQGDGYTF
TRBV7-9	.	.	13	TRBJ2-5	TGTGCCAGCAGCTTAATCCCTTCGGAGACCCAGTACTTC	CASSLIPSETQYF
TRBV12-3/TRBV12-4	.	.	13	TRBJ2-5	TGTGCCAGCAGTTTCGCGGGGCGGGAGACCCAGTACTTC	CASSFAGRETQYF
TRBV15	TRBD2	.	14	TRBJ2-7	TGTGCCACCAGCGGTCTAGCGGGAAGGTACGAGCAGTACTTC	CATSGLAGRYEQYF
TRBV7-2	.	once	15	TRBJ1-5	TGTGCCAGCAGCTTAGATTGGACGGGGAATCAGCCCCAGCATTTT	CASSLDWTGNQPQHF
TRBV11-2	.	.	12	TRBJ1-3	TGTGCCAGCAGCTTTAGAGGAAACACCATATATTTT	CASSFRGNTIYF
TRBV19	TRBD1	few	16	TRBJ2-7	TGTGCCAGTAGTACTCGGCGCCGGGACAGGGCAAACGAGCAGTACTTC	CASSTRRRDRANEQYF
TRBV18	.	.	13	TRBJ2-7	TGTGCCAGCTCACCAGAGTGGGCGGGTGAGCAGTACTTC	CASSPEWAGEQYF
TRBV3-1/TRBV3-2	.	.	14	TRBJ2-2	TGTGCCAGCAGCCAGCAGGGCTTTACCGGGGAGCTGTTTTTT	CASSQQGFTGELFF
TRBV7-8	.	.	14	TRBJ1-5	TGTGCCAGCAGCCGAGGTGCGGGAAATCAGCCCCAGCATTTT	CASSRGAGNQPQHF
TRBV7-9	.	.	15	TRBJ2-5	TGTGCCAGCAGCTTAGTTGGGAAGGGGTTGGAGACCCAGTACTTC	CASSLVGKGLETQYF